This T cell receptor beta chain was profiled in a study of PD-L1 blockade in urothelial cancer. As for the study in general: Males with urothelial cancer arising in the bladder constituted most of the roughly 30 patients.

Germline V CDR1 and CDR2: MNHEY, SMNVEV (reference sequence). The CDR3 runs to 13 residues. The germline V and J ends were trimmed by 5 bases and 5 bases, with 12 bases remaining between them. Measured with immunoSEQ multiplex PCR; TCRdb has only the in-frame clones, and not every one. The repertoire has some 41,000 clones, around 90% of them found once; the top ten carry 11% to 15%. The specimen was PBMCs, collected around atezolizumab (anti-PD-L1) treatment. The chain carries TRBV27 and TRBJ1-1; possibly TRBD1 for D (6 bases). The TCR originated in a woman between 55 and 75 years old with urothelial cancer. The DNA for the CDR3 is TGTGCCAGCAGTCGGGGGGCGGTTACTGAAGCTTTCTTT. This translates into CASSRGAVTEAFF.